Listed below are T cell receptor beta chains from one sample, sequenced in a study of breast tumors, draining lymph nodes, adjacent tissues. Via MiXCR, TCRdb re-called the multiplex PCR reads, giving one row per CDR3 protein. This table holds 130,000 or so distinct CDR3 sequences, approximately 30% found once. The sequenced sample consisted of axillary lymph node tissue. All receptors come from a female donor with breast cancer. Some clones in this sample may be carry-over from other donors' samples. Each CDR3 is given without its conserved first and last residue. The D gene is left open where the match is weak. Size is omitted from some rows. Given values are once, few, many or a class for expanded clones.

V	size	D	J	CDR3
TRBV5-1	-	-	TRBJ2-7	ASSFGHGRTGYEQY
TRBV2	many	-	TRBJ1-3	ASSVLPDSGNTIY
TRBV28	many	-	TRBJ2-1	ASRQFGNEQF
TRBV10-3	-	-	TRBJ2-3	AIRVGSTDTQY
TRBV7-8	many	-	TRBJ1-3	ASSLGATSGNTIY
TRBV30	many	-	TRBJ1-2	AWAATLHNYGYT
TRBV24-1	many	TRBD1	TRBJ1-5	ARRPSGGYLFNQPQH
TRBV5-1	once	-	TRBJ1-3	ASSLGAGPGYGYTIY
TRBV2	many	-	TRBJ1-2	ASSEALRTLSGYT
TRBV19	many	-	TRBJ2-2	ASSTRQTGELF
TRBV5-1	many	TRBD2	TRBJ2-1	ASSLVGSGLAGNEQF
TRBV6-6	-	TRBD2	TRBJ2-7	AGSREGYEQY
TRBV20-1	many	-	TRBJ2-7	SAETLTGGTNEQY
TRBV9	many	TRBD2	TRBJ2-5	ASSAVAGNGETQY
TRBV2	many	TRBD2	TRBJ2-3	ASRPTGGGLAGFTDTQY
TRBV6-5	many	-	TRBJ1-2	ASRSPAANYGYT
TRBV11-1	many	-	TRBJ2-7	ASSLGWQSVGQY
TRBV20-1	-	TRBD1	TRBJ2-1	SAYRQGTVNTEQF
TRBV12-3/TRBV12-4	many	TRBD2	TRBJ2-3	ASSLAAGGPDTQY
TRBV28	many	TRBD1	TRBJ1-6	ASRGQGARGSPLH
TRBV4-1	many	-	TRBJ2-5	ASSQDERKQETQY
TRBV19	-	TRBD1	TRBJ2-3	ASSIWDRVDNEQY
TRBV7-1	once	-	TRBJ2-5	ASSSRVGGVSGQETQY
TRBV7-2	-	TRBD1	TRBJ1-4	ASSRGQGFREKLF
TRBV10-3	many	-	TRBJ2-5	AIKVGLSSETQY
TRBV20-1	-	-	TRBJ2-5	SARDTDGEETQY
TRBV9	-	-	TRBJ1-4	ASSLAPGNEKLF
TRBV24-1	-	-	TRBJ1-6	APSDSQPSRYNSPLH
TRBV7-6	many	-	TRBJ2-1	ASSLAFRLTRSNEQF
TRBV12-5	many	-	TRBJ2-2	ASGPQGMGTGELF
TRBV5-1	-	-	TRBJ1-2	ASSLAGESYGYT
TRBV11-2	many	TRBD1	TRBJ1-2	ASSIQGAGYGYT
TRBV7-9	many	-	TRBJ2-3	ASSLKGRSTDTQY
TRBV3-1	many	-	TRBJ2-6	ASSQWRGSGANVLT
TRBV20-1	many	-	TRBJ2-3	SAWGGPRSTDTQY
TRBV9	many	TRBD2	TRBJ2-5	ASSVGGGGGGETQY
TRBV12-3/TRBV12-4	few	-	TRBJ1-1	ASSWGNTEAF
TRBV5-1	-	-	TRBJ2-6	ASSFGQTYSGANVLT
TRBV12-3/TRBV12-4	-	-	TRBJ1-4	ASSGGTSGGEKLF
TRBV20-1	-	TRBD1	TRBJ1-1	SAEKVDRVEVAF
TRBV20-1	once	TRBD1	TRBJ2-7	SASGQGDKQY
TRBV25-1	-	-	TRBJ2-3	ASSVRKLLADTQY
TRBV7-2	-	TRBD2	TRBJ2-3	ASSLLVLAGGTDTQY
TRBV18	many	-	TRBJ2-1	ASSSRFGEQF
TRBV7-9	many	-	TRBJ2-2	ASSEVGTAMTGELF
TRBV7-8	many	TRBD1	TRBJ2-1	ASRMTGTGAELMPYNEQF
TRBV7-9	many	-	TRBJ2-5	ASSFYGGRQKETQY
TRBV30	many	TRBD2	TRBJ2-3	AWRERGRHGDTQY
TRBV6-1	-	-	TRBJ1-5	ASSEVGSSQPQH
TRBV24-1	-	-	TRBJ2-3	ATSRDSTDTQY
TRBV6-1	many	-	TRBJ1-5	ASSEWYGQGNQPQH
TRBV15	many	-	TRBJ1-2	ATSRDLNYGYT
TRBV5-4	-	-	TRBJ1-1	ASSPIDSTWGTEAF
TRBV7-8	many	TRBD2	TRBJ2-1	ASSSAGPTRYNEQF
TRBV19	many	-	TRBJ2-3	ASSISGGSTDTQY
TRBV12-3/TRBV12-4	many	-	TRBJ1-2	ASSPLTVFYGYT
TRBV7-2	-	-	TRBJ1-3	ASSLNRVKVGNTLY